Here is one T cell receptor beta chain with its context. The sample originates from a study of PD-1 blockade in classical Hodgkin lymphoma. Generated by immunoSEQ multiplex PCR, the TCRdb table keeps only in-frame clones and is missing some. The sample has about 30,000 clones; 88% are singletons. V lost 2 bases, J lost 5 bases, and 3 bases stayed unmatched. This CDR3 is 15 amino acids long. The germline gives CDR1 MNHEY, CDR2 SMNVEV (reference sequence). The time point was: newly diagnosed, previously untreated cHL patient sample. Magnetic negative selection served to purify CD4+ T cells out of PBMCs that had been thawed.

This TCR derives from a human donor with classical Hodgkin lymphoma. The source material was CD4+ T cells from blood. This chain connects TRBV27 to TRBJ2-1, with 10 bases identical to TRBD2. This CDR3 is CASSLVLAGHNEQFF. The CDR3 DNA reads TGTGCCAGCAGTTTAGTACTAGCGGGGCACAATGAGCAGTTCTTC.